Reported below is one T cell receptor (beta chain). The germline gives CDR1 MNHEY, CDR2 SVGEGT. The CDR3 loop spans 15 amino acids. TCRdb reprocessed the 5' RACE reads, keeping one entry per CDR3 protein, no DNA. The repertoire table contains 400,000 to 450,000 distinct CDR3 sequences. The data derive from a study of T cells expressing NK-cell markers. The source material was blood T cells: a sorted CD56 or NKG2C T cell subset, CD4+ or CD8+ T cells, or bulk PBMC T cells (not recorded which). This sequence joins TRBV6-2 or TRBV6-3 and TRBJ1-2; TCRdb gives TRBD1 as the D gene, but with no DNA this cannot be confirmed. The sequence was obtained from a woman between 18 and 75 years old in good health. CDR3 protein: CASSLEAWGNYGYTF.